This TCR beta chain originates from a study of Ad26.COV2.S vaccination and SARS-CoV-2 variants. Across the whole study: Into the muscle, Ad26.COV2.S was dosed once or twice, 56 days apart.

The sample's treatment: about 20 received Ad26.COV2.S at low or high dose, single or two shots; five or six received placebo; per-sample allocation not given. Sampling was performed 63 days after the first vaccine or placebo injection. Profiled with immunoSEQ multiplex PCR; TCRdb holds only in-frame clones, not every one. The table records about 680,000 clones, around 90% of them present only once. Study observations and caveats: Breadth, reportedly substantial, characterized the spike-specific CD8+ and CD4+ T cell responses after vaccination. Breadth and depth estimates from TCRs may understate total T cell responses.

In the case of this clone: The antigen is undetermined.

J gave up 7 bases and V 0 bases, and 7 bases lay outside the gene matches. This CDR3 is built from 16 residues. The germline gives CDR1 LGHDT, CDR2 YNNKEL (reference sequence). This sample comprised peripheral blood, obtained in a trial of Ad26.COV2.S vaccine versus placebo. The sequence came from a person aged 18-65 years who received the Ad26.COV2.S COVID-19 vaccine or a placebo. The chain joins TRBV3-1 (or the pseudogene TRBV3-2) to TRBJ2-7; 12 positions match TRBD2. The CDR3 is CASSQDLLLAGGEQYF. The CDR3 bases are TGTGCCAGCAGCCAAGATTTGTTACTAGCGGGAGGAGAGCAGTACTTC.